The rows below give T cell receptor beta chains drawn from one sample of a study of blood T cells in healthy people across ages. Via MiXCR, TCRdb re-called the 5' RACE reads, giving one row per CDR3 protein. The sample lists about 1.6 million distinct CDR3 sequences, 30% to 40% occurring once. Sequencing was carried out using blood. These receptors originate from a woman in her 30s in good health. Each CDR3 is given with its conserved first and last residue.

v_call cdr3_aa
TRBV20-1 CSASEGLGGETQYF
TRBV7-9 CASSLRGAANVLTF
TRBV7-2 CASSLLGVAGTSTDTQYF
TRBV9 CASSERVTSSTDTQYF
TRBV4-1 CASSQEDGVPGELFF
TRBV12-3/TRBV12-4 CASSPDRVSGANVLTF
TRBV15 CATSVKPGITIYGYTF
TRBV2 CASSYSSGSHNEQFF
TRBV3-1 CASSGRGRVYNEQFF
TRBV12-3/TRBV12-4 CASRGGGANTGELFF
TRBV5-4 CASTTSHRGRGNEQFF
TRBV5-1 CASSPTAGTGGIGTYEQFF
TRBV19 CASSIRLAETGELFF
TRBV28 CASSLFGGSSQETQYF
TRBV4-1 CASSQAGAAGEQYF
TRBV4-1 CASSQDYTAYNEQFF
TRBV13 CASSTMGAGESQYF
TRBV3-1 CACSQEGGRDGYTF
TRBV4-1 CASSPSTGFYEQYF
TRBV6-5 CASNPQTGTGAEAFF
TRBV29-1 CSVSLGDLNQPQHF
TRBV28 CASSLTGQGTWEQYF
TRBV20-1 CSAHYPVPDTQYF
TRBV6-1 CANRYTDTQYF
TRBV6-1 CASSEFTSSNEKLFF
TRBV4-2 CASSQESQSLYGYTF
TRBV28 CASEQGAKPGANVLTF
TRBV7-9 CASSLAALDEQFF
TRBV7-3 CASSLSPTPDTQYF
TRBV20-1 CSARDLGQAQETQYF
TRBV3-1 CASSQVRPDTQYF
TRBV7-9 CASSIKGSPTDTQYF
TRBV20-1 CSARVPGRESYEQYF